A selection of T cell receptor beta chains follows, all from one sample in a study of glioma-infiltrating T cells after dendritic cell vaccination. The repertoire was sequenced with immunoSEQ multiplex PCR; TCRdb's copy has only in-frame clones and lacks some. The sample holds fewer than 75,000 clones, 81% seen once. The material sequenced was blood, taken before dendritic cell vaccination. These receptors were obtained from a human donor with glioblastoma. The CDR3 runs from the conserved cysteine through the conserved F or W. D genes are given only for firm matches. Rows give clone size only sometimes, using once, few, many, or a class for an expanded clone.

cdr3_nt cdr3_aa j_call v_call clone_size d_call
TGCAGCGTTTCCCCTCTTGAGGACAGAGTCCAAGAGACCCAGTACTTC CSVSPLEDRVQETQYF TRBJ2-5 TRBV29-1 NA NA
TGTGCCAGCAGAGCGGAGGCCAACACCGGGGAGCTGTTTTTT CASRAEANTGELFF TRBJ2-2 TRBV13 NA NA
TGCAGCGGAAGCGGGGGACAGGGACTCAATGAGCAGTTCTTC CSGSGGQGLNEQFF TRBJ2-1 TRBV29-1 few NA
TGTGCCAGCAGCTCAGAAGGGGGCCACACTGAAGCTTTCTTT CASSSEGGHTEAFF TRBJ1-1 TRBV9 NA TRBD1
TGTGCCAGCAGGGGGGGACAGGGCACCTACGAGCAGTACTTC CASRGGQGTYEQYF TRBJ2-7 TRBV2 NA TRBD1
TGTGCCAGCAGTGATGGCAGGGAAAGCAATCAGCCCCAGCATTTT CASSDGRESNQPQHF TRBJ1-5 TRBV25-1 once NA
TGCGCCAGCAGCCAACGTGCAGCGACTAGCGGGGGGGATACGCAGTATTTT CASSQRAATSGGDTQYF TRBJ2-3 TRBV4-1 NA TRBD2
TGTGCCAGCAGCTTTGGGGGGACAGGGGGTACCCACGAGCAGTACTTC CASSFGGTGGTHEQYF TRBJ2-7 TRBV7-8 NA TRBD1
TGTGCCACAAGGGACATTTCGAACACTGAAGCTTTCTTT CATRDISNTEAFF TRBJ1-1 TRBV2 NA NA
TGTGCCAGCAGCTTAGGACTAGCGGGAGAGACCCAGTACTTC CASSLGLAGETQYF TRBJ2-5 TRBV7-8 NA TRBD2
TGTGCCAGCAGCTTTTTAGGGGGCAGCGAGCAGTACTTC CASSFLGGSEQYF TRBJ2-7 TRBV7-9 few TRBD1
TGTGCTAGTGGTTTAGCCGACAGGGGGGGTTATAGCAATCAGCCCCAGCATTTT CASGLADRGGYSNQPQHF TRBJ1-5 TRBV12-5 NA TRBD1
TGTGCCAGCAGCTTAGAAAGAGCGGGGATTGGTGAGCAGTTCTTC CASSLERAGIGEQFF TRBJ2-1 TRBV7-2 NA TRBD2
TGTGCCAGCAGCGTCACAGGAGCGGCGGGGGAGCAGTACTTC CASSVTGAAGEQYF TRBJ2-7 TRBV7-2 NA NA
TGCGCCAGCAGCAGAGTAGCGGGGGGCACAGATACGCAGTATTTT CASSRVAGGTDTQYF TRBJ2-3 TRBV5-1 NA TRBD2
TGTGCCAGCAGCTTCATACGGGGGAAGAGGGGACCCGGTCAGCCCCAGCATTTT CASSFIRGKRGPGQPQHF TRBJ1-5 TRBV7-2 once NA
TGTGCCAGTAGTTTACAGGGGACCCCCCCAGATACGCAGTATTTT CASSLQGTPPDTQYF TRBJ2-3 TRBV19 few TRBD1
TGTGCCAGCAGTGCGACGACAGCCCAAGAGACCCAGTACTTC CASSATTAQETQYF TRBJ2-5 TRBV27 NA NA
TGTGCCAGCAGTTCAAACAGGGGCGGCACCGGGGAGCTGTTTTTT CASSSNRGGTGELFF TRBJ2-2 TRBV6-6 NA TRBD1
TGCAGCGTTGTGAGAAACACTGAAGCTTTCTTT CSVVRNTEAFF TRBJ1-1 TRBV29-1 NA NA
TGCGCCAGCAGTCAAGAAGGGGGCGCGAACACCGGGGAGCTGTTTTTT CASSQEGGANTGELFF TRBJ2-2 TRBV23-1 NA TRBD1
TGTGCCAGCAGCCCGCAGGCAAACTATGGCTACACCTTC CASSPQANYGYTF TRBJ1-2 TRBV7-2 NA NA
TGTGCCAGCAGTGAACCCCAAAGCCAACTGTTTTTT CASSEPQSQLFF TRBJ1-4 TRBV6-1 NA NA
TGTGCCAGTAGTATATACGGACAGGGGGCCTCCTGGGGCTACACCTTC CASSIYGQGASWGYTF TRBJ1-2 TRBV19 few TRBD1
TGCAGCGTCGCACAGGGAGACACTGAAGCTTTCTTT CSVAQGDTEAFF TRBJ1-1 TRBV29-1 NA NA
TGTGCCTGGAGTGTACGGATCACCTCATGGAGAGCTGGAAACACCATATATTTT CAWSVRITSWRAGNTIYF TRBJ1-3 TRBV30 NA NA
TGTGCCAGCAGTCAGACTCGTAGCTATGGCTACACCTTC CASSQTRSYGYTF TRBJ1-2 TRBV6-5 NA NA
TGTGCCAGCTCGCAGACAGGGGTAGGCGCCTACAATGAGCAGTTCTTC CASSQTGVGAYNEQFF TRBJ2-1 TRBV18 NA TRBD1
TGTGCCAGTAGTATTGAAGGGAGGCTACTTGGGTCACCCCTCCACTTT CASSIEGRLLGSPLHF TRBJ1-6 TRBV19 once NA
TGCGCCAGCAGCCCAGATACCGGGACAGGGTCCTATGGCTACACCTTC CASSPDTGTGSYGYTF TRBJ1-2 TRBV5-1 NA TRBD1
TGCGCCAGCAGCTTGAGTCAGGGTGGCGAGACCCAGTACTTC CASSLSQGGETQYF TRBJ2-5 TRBV5-1 NA NA
TGCGCCAGCAGCTCGACAGGATTTAACACCATATATTTT CASSSTGFNTIYF TRBJ1-3 TRBV5-1 NA NA
TGTGCCATCAGTGAGTCGTTACAGGGTTCCGCTTTCTTT CAISESLQGSAFF TRBJ1-1 TRBV10-3 few NA
TGTGCCAGCAAGACTAGCGGGGGGGCGAACACCGGGGAGCTGTTTTTT CASKTSGGANTGELFF TRBJ2-2 TRBV7-3 NA TRBD2
TGTGCCAGCAGCTTAGCGGCAGGGGACACTGAAGCTTTCTTT CASSLAAGDTEAFF TRBJ1-1 TRBV7-9 NA NA
TGCGCCAGCAGCCAAGGCGAAAGCGCCACAGATACGCAGTATTTT CASSQGESATDTQYF TRBJ2-3 TRBV4-1 NA NA
TGTGCCAGCAGCATAGGACAGGGGGCCTACGAGCAGTACTTC CASSIGQGAYEQYF TRBJ2-7 TRBV5-6 few TRBD1
TGTGCCACCAGCAACGACAAAGACACCGGGGAGCTGTTTTTT CATSNDKDTGELFF TRBJ2-2 TRBV15 NA NA
TGTGCCAGCAGCCGAAGCGGGGGGGCTGTCGGGGAGCTGTTTTTT CASSRSGGAVGELFF TRBJ2-2 TRBV7-2 NA TRBD2
TGTGCCAGTAGTACCCGGGACAGTATAGATCCTGAGCAGTTCTTC CASSTRDSIDPEQFF TRBJ2-1 TRBV19 NA TRBD1
TGTGCCAGCAGTGAGGCCGGGACAGGGCTTGAAAAACTGTTTTTT CASSEAGTGLEKLFF TRBJ1-4 TRBV25-1 NA TRBD1
TGTGCCAGCACAGGGACTAGCGGTTCCTACGAGCAGTACTTC CASTGTSGSYEQYF TRBJ2-7 TRBV2 few TRBD2
TGTGCCAGCAGTTCTAGCGGGGGGGACAATGAGCAGTTCTTC CASSSSGGDNEQFF TRBJ2-1 TRBV6-1 NA TRBD2
TGTGCCAGCAGCTCGAGCCTTGACAGGGGAGGATCACCCCTCCACTTT CASSSSLDRGGSPLHF TRBJ1-6 TRBV5-6 once TRBD1
TGTGCCAGTAGTCCCCGGGACAGCCCCAATTCACCCCTCCACTTT CASSPRDSPNSPLHF TRBJ1-6 TRBV19 NA TRBD1
TGTGCCAGCAGCGTTTACAGGGCCGGGGCCAACGTCCTGACTTTC CASSVYRAGANVLTF TRBJ2-6 TRBV9 NA NA
TGTGCCAGCAGGCCTTCAGGGATTCCGAACACTGAAGCTTTCTTT CASRPSGIPNTEAFF TRBJ1-1 TRBV25-1 NA NA
TGTGCCAGTAGTATTTCAAAGGGAGCCTACGAGCAGTACTTC CASSISKGAYEQYF TRBJ2-7 TRBV19 NA NA
TGTGCCAGTAGTATAGGGACAGGGGGCTCGTTCGAGCAGTACTTC CASSIGTGGSFEQYF TRBJ2-7 TRBV19 NA TRBD1
TGTGCCAGCAGTTCGGGAGGGGCGACTAATGAAAAACTGTTTTTT CASSSGGATNEKLFF TRBJ1-4 TRBV2 NA NA
TGTGCCAGCAGCCAGGGACAGGGGGCGCCTAATGAAAAACTGTTTTTT CASSQGQGAPNEKLFF TRBJ1-4 TRBV9 NA TRBD1
TGCGCCAGCAGCTCTGCGGGACGGACTGAAGCTTTCTTT CASSSAGRTEAFF TRBJ1-1 TRBV5-1 NA NA
TGTGCCAGCAGCTTCCCGGGCGGGCAAGAGACCCAGTACTTC CASSFPGGQETQYF TRBJ2-5 TRBV7-9 NA NA
TGTGCCAGCAGGGACTTCTCTGGGGCCAACGTCCTGACTTTC CASRDFSGANVLTF TRBJ2-6 TRBV2 NA NA
TGTGCCAGTAGTATGGCCGCGGACAATACCTACGAGCAGTACTTC CASSMAADNTYEQYF TRBJ2-7 TRBV19 few NA
TGTGCCAGCAGCCAAAGCGGGGAAGCGGACTATGGCTACACCTTC CASSQSGEADYGYTF TRBJ1-2 TRBV4-2 once NA